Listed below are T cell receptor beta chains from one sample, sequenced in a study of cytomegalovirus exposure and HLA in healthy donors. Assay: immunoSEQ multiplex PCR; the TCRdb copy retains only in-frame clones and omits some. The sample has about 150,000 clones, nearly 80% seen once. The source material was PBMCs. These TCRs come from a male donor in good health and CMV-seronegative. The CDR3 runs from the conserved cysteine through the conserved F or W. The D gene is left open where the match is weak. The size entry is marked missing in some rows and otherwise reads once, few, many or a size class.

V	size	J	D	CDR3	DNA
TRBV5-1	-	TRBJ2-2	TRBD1	CASSSGQAGELFF	TGCGCCAGCAGCTCTGGACAGGCCGGGGAGCTGTTTTTT
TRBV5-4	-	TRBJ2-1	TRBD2	CASSSGGMAEQFF	TGTGCCAGCAGCTCGGGAGGGATGGCGGAGCAGTTCTTC
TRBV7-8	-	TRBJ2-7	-	CASSIRPPGLSSYEQYF	TGTGCCAGCAGCATAAGACCACCGGGACTGAGCTCCTACGAGCAGTACTTC
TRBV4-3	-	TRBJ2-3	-	CASSQEAADSPDTQYF	TGCGCCAGCAGCCAAGAAGCAGCGGATAGCCCGGATACGCAGTATTTT
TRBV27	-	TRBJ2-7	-	CAMLDRAYEQYF	TGTGCCATGTTGGACAGAGCCTACGAGCAGTACTTC
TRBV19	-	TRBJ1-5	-	CASSIEGGALWQPQHF	TGTGCCAGTAGTATAGAGGGGGGGGCGCTTTGGCAGCCCCAGCATTTT
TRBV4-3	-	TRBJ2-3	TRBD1	CASSLGTGETDTQYF	TGCGCCAGCAGTTTAGGGACAGGGGAAACAGATACGCAGTATTTT
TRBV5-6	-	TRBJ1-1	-	CASSRRRGLGTEAFF	TGTGCCAGCAGTCGTAGGCGGGGCTTGGGCACTGAAGCTTTCTTT
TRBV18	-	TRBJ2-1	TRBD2	CASSPVSGGAYNEQFF	TGTGCCAGCTCACCAGTCAGCGGGGGGGCCTACAATGAGCAGTTCTTC
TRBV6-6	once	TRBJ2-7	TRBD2	CASSRGVSYEQYF	TGTGCCAGCAGCCGGGGGGTGTCCTACGAGCAGTACTTC
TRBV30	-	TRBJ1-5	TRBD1	CAWNPTGGGQPQHF	TGTGCCTGGAACCCGACAGGGGGAGGGCAGCCCCAGCATTTT
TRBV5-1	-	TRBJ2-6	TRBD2	CASSLGTTGANVLTF	TGCGCCAGCAGTCTTGGGACTACTGGGGCCAACGTCCTGACTTTC
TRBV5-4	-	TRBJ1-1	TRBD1	CASSLGRDRGNTEAFF	TGTGCCAGCAGCTTGGGAAGGGACAGGGGGAACACTGAAGCTTTCTTT
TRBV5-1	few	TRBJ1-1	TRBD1	CASSSGTAKNTEAFF	TGCGCCAGCAGCTCGGGGACAGCCAAGAACACTGAAGCTTTCTTT
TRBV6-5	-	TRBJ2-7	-	CASSYSRNYEQYF	TGTGCCAGCAGTTACTCGAGGAACTACGAGCAGTACTTC
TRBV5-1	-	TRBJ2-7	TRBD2	CASSSLAGGLSYEQYF	TGCGCCAGCAGCTCACTAGCGGGGGGGCTGTCCTACGAGCAGTACTTC
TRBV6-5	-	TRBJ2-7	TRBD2	CASRIGLAGRYEQYF	TGTGCCAGCCGGATAGGACTAGCGGGGCGCTACGAGCAGTACTTC
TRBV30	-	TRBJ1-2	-	CAWSMGLSNHGYTF	TGTGCCTGGAGTATGGGACTATCTAACCATGGCTACACCTTC
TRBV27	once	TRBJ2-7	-	CASSLSRAHEQYF	TGTGCCAGCAGTTTGTCCAGGGCCCACGAGCAGTACTTC
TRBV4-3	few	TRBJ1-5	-	CASSQDQEQPQHF	TGCGCCAGCAGCCAAGATCAGGAACAGCCCCAGCATTTT